The T cell receptor beta chain described here comes from a study of T-cell memory formation after mild COVID-19. This clonotype was counted only a few times. TCRdb reprocessed the 5' RACE reads with MiXCR, giving one entry per CDR3 protein. Of roughly 450,000 distinct CDR3 sequences in the sample, roughly 17% were seen once. This CDR3 contains 18 residues. Losses at the gene ends were 0 bases for V and 0 bases for J; bases not matched to a gene: 4. From germline, CDR1 is SGHDN and CDR2 FVKESK. This receptor was identified in a man in his late teens or twenties who had mild COVID-19 (a few samples of this study predate the infection). Cell type and time point are not known. Sequenced sample: PBMCs or a T cell subset sorted from them (not recorded which). The rearrangement links TRBV14 to TRBJ2-2, with 10 positions matching TRBD1. The CDR3 DNA sequence: TGTGCCAGCAGCCAAGATGGGGGACAGGGGACGAACACCGGGGAGCTGTTTTTT. As protein: CASSQDGGQGTNTGELFF.